The sequence of this T cell receptor (beta chain) was determined in a study of blood T cell repertoires in COVID-19. Study information: Researchers got acute and convalescent COVID-19 samples from the United States, Italy and Spain. PBMCs, B-cell-depleted T cells, or T cells were the source of the cDNA or gDNA that made up the material.

Original methodology: Counts of nucleated cells, estimated from reference gene primer amplification, were obtained. The repertoire was sequenced with immunoSEQ multiplex PCR; TCRdb's copy has only in-frame clones and lacks some. From that table come the V and J calls and clone size; the DNA was used to work out D and trimming. Here the sample spans roughly 81,000 clones, around nine tenths being singletons. CDR1 and CDR2 (germline): LGHDT, YNNKEL (reference sequence). The J segment lost 3 bases and the V segment lost 5 bases, leaving 9 bases of the junction unmatched. The CDR3 runs 15 residues. This clone appeared once.

Specimen: peripheral blood. The clonotype was recovered from a man in his 70s with active or convalescent COVID-19. V usage is TRBV3-1 (or the pseudogene TRBV3-2) and J usage is TRBJ1-1; TRBD1 matches at 7 bases. The CDR3 region is CASSITGAADTEAFF. CDR3 nucleotides: TGTGCCAGCAGCATAACAGGGGCGGCGGACACTGAAGCTTTCTTT.